These 32 T cell receptor beta chains originate from one sample sequenced in a study of T cell responses to AZD1222 COVID-19 vaccine. Measured with immunoSEQ multiplex PCR; TCRdb has only the in-frame clones, and not every one. Seen here are roughly 80,000 clones, 88% observed once, and the top ten hold around 4.5%. The source was peripheral blood, collected on day 0 of MenACWY control vaccination. These receptors were taken from an adult in good health.

This chain uses TRBV6-5 with TRBJ2-7, with D hard to call. The ends were cut back, 4 bases at V and 7 bases at J, with 17 bases in the middle. CDR1 is MNHEY, CDR2 SVGAGI, per germline. CDR3 length: 14 residues. The CDR3 DNA follows: TGTGCCAGCAGTTTTTTCAGGTCCTCTGGGGAGCAGTACTTC. This gives the protein CASSFFRSSGEQYF.

The chain combines TRBV7-9 with TRBJ1-1, with D perhaps TRBD1 (6 bases). The length of the CDR3 is 13 residues. CDR1 SEHNR and CDR2 FQNEAQ come from the germline V gene (reference sequence). The ends were cut back, 5 bases at V and 6 bases at J, with 13 bases in the middle. This CDR3 reads CASSVEGGAEAFF. CDR3 coding DNA: TGTGCCAGCAGCGTAGAGGGGGGAGCTGAAGCTTTCTTT. The whole variable domain, remainder taken from reference TRBV7-9 and TRBJ1-1, is DTGVSQNPRHKITKRGQNVTFRCDPISEHNRLYWYRQTLGQGPEFLTYFQNEAQLEKSRLLSDRFSAERPKGSFSTLEIQRTEQGDSAMYLCASSVEGGAEAFFGQGTRLTVV.

The chain has TRBV2 and TRBJ2-1, with a possible D match to TRBD2 (6 bases). The germline V gene encodes CDR1 SNHLY and CDR2 FYNNEI. The germline V and J ends were trimmed by 10 bases and 9 bases, with 19 bases remaining between them. The CDR3 has 13 residues. The DNA of the CDR3 is TGTGCCACCCGGGGGACGGTCGGCGGTGAGCAGTTCTTC. Translated, it gives CATRGTVGGEQFF. Full variable domain (rest looked up from reference TRBV2 and TRBJ2-1): EPEVTQTPSHQVTQMGQEVILRCVPISNHLYFYWYRQILGQKVEFLVSFYNNEISEKSEIFDDQFSVERPDGSNFTLKIRSTKLEDSAMYFCATRGTVGGEQFFGPGTRLTVL.

The chain employs TRBV19 and TRBJ2-1; maybe TRBD2 (6 bases). The CDR3 is made up of 11 amino acids. V was clipped by 10 bases and J by 6 bases, with 10 bases between them. Germline loops: CDR1 LNHDA, CDR2 SQIVND (reference sequence). CDR3 coding DNA: TGTGCCACGGGGGACTTCAATGAGCAGTTCTTC. It is translated as CATGDFNEQFF.

This rearrangement joins TRBV7-9 to TRBJ2-7; perhaps TRBD2 as D (6 bases). CDR3 size: 14 residues. The germline V and J ends were trimmed by 5 bases and 4 bases, with 15 bases remaining between them. Germline V CDR1 and CDR2: SEHNR, FQNEAQ (reference sequence). CDR3 sequence (DNA): TGTGCCAGCAGCCCACCCCGGGGGAATTACGAGCAGTACTTC. Translating it yields CASSPPRGNYEQYF. Full variable domain (missing parts from reference TRBV7-9 and TRBJ2-7): DTGVSQNPRHKITKRGQNVTFRCDPISEHNRLYWYRQTLGQGPEFLTYFQNEAQLEKSRLLSDRFSAERPKGSFSTLEIQRTEQGDSAMYLCASSPPRGNYEQYFGPGTRLTVT.

This chain joins TRBV11-2 and TRBJ1-5, with D perhaps matching TRBD1 (6 bases). V lost 5 bases and J 6 bases, leaving 11 bases between the germline ends. The CDR3 totals 13 residues. CDR1 and CDR2 from the germline V gene are SGHAT and FQNNGV. CDR3 sequence reads: CASSTQGGQPQHF. CDR3 DNA sequence: TGTGCCAGCAGCACACAGGGAGGTCAGCCCCAGCATTTT.

The chain employs TRBV18 and TRBJ2-7; D unresolved. The CDR3 has 12 amino acids. V was clipped by 2 bases and J by 1 base, with 3 bases between them. The V gene's germline CDR1 is KGHSH and CDR2 LQKENI. This CDR3 reads CASSPDSYEQYF. In nucleotides, the CDR3 is TGTGCCAGCTCACCAGATTCCTACGAGCAGTACTTC. Full variable domain (outside the CDR3, taken from reference TRBV18 and TRBJ2-7): NAGVMQNPRHLVRRRGQEARLRCSPMKGHSHVYWYRQLPEEGLKFMVYLQKENIIDESGMPKERFSAEFPKEGPSILRIQQVVRGDSAAYFCASSPDSYEQYFGPGTRLTVT.

The genes are TRBV7-2 and TRBJ1-5, with 8 bases aligning to TRBD1. The CDR3 sequence is 14 residues long. J gave up 6 bases and V 3 bases, and 4 bases lay outside the gene matches. CDR1 is SGHTA, CDR2 FQGNSA, per germline. The CDR3 coding sequence is TGTGCCAGCAGCTTTTCAGGGGGCGGTCAGCCCCAGCATTTT. This codes for CASSFSGGGQPQHF. The full variable domain, completed using reference TRBV7-2 and TRBJ1-5, is GAGVSQSPSNKVTEKGKDVELRCDPISGHTALYWYRQSLGQGLEFLIYFQGNSAPDKSGLPSDRFSAERTGGSVSTLTIQRTQQEDSAVYLCASSFSGGGQPQHFGDGTRLSIL.

This chain connects TRBV5-1 to TRBJ2-1; 12 positions match TRBD2. Germline CDR1 reads SGHRS; CDR2 reads YFSETQ. This CDR3 has 17 residues. Unmatched junction bases numbered 5, after V lost 4 bases and J lost 0 bases. The CDR3 region is CASSLTTSGSSYNEQFF. In DNA, the CDR3 is TGCGCCAGCAGCCTAACGACTAGCGGGAGCTCCTACAATGAGCAGTTCTTC.

V and J are TRBV7-2 and TRBJ1-2, with unresolved D. Trimming cost V 5 bases and J 6 bases, with 13 bases left between them. CDR1 SGHTA and CDR2 FQGNSA come from the germline V gene. This CDR3 is 13 amino acids long. The CDR3 sequence: CASSPARSDGYTF. As DNA, the CDR3 is TGTGCCAGCAGCCCGGCCCGGAGCGATGGCTACACCTTC.

The chain carries TRBV6-6 and TRBJ1-2; no reliable D call. The CDR3 has 13 amino acids. Trimming shortened V by 4 bases and J by 6 bases, and 12 bases separated the two germline ends. Germline V gene data show CDR1 as MNHNY and CDR2 as SVGAGI (reference sequence). The CDR3 reads CASSSWASDGYTF. DNA for the CDR3: TGTGCCAGCAGTTCCTGGGCCTCAGATGGCTACACCTTC.

J is TRBJ2-3 and V is TRBV19; D is unresolved. The CDR3 consists of 12 residues. Looked up from germline, CDR1 is LNHDA and CDR2 is SQIVND (reference sequence). Trimming took 6 bases from V and 6 from J, leaving 10 bases between them. The CDR3 bases are TGTGCCAGTAGCCCGTGGCAGGATACGCAGTATTTT. Its protein product is CASSPWQDTQYF.

The chain is built from TRBV27 and TRBJ2-2; D remains ambiguous. The CDR3 length is 13 residues. V lost 5 bases and J lost 5, with 9 bases in between. Germline V gives CDR1 MNHEY, CDR2 SMNVEV (reference sequence). The CDR3 sequence: CASSPTQTGELFF. CDR3 sequence (DNA): TGTGCCAGCAGTCCGACTCAGACCGGGGAGCTGTTTTTT.

This clone was detected a few times. The rearrangement links TRBV20-1 to TRBJ1-2; perhaps TRBD1 as D (6 bases). V lost 3 bases to trimming and J lost 6 bases, with 17 bases between them. CDR1 is DFQATT, CDR2 SNEGSKA, per germline (reference sequence). This CDR3 spans 14 amino acids. The CDR3 spells CSASRTGGPDGYTF. CDR3 sequence (DNA): TGCAGTGCTAGTAGGACGGGGGGGCCCGATGGCTACACCTTC.

Here the CDR3 reads CASSQQTGNEQFF. The DNA of the CDR3 is TGTGCCAGCAGCCAGCAGACGGGGAATGAGCAGTTCTTC. The chain has TRBV7-2 and TRBJ2-1; a weak D match, TRBD2 (5 bases). The CDR3 spans 13 residues. Germline V gene data show CDR1 as SGHTA and CDR2 as FQGNSA. The germline V and J ends were trimmed by 5 bases and 7 bases, with 12 bases remaining between them.

CDR3 sequence (DNA): TGTGCCAGCAGCTTCGACAGGGCCAATGAGCAGTTCTTC. Protein product: CASSFDRANEQFF. The chain recombines TRBV7-2 with TRBJ2-1; 7 positions agree with TRBD1. The CDR3 is made up of 13 amino acids. The trim removed 3 bases at V and 6 bases at J, leaving 2 bases unmatched. Germline V gene data show CDR1 as SGHTA and CDR2 as FQGNSA.

This clone was counted once. V usage is TRBV28 and J usage is TRBJ2-1, with TRBD2 matching 7 bases. V lost 3 bases and J lost 7; bases outside the gene matches: 9. The CDR3 extends over 15 amino acids. The germline gives CDR1 MDHEN, CDR2 SYDVKM. DNA of the CDR3: TGTGCCAGCAGTTTTCGTGCGGGAGATAGGAATGAGCAGTTCTTC. It codes for CASSFRAGDRNEQFF.

V is TRBV29-1 and J is TRBJ2-4; D ambiguous. The germline V gene has CDR1 SQVTM and CDR2 ANQGSEA. V lost 8 bases to trimming and J lost 0 bases, with 11 bases between them. CDR3 length equals 13 residues. The CDR3 region is CSFSRVAKNIQYF. Written as DNA, the CDR3 is TGCAGCTTCTCTCGGGTAGCCAAAAACATTCAGTACTTC.

The chain has TRBV13 and TRBJ2-1; possibly TRBD1 for D (6 bases). Trimming cost V 5 bases and J 5 bases, with 10 bases left between them. The V gene's germline CDR1 is PRHDT and CDR2 FYEKMQ (reference sequence). This CDR3 is built from 13 residues. The CDR3 bases are TGTGCCAGCAGCCCACAGGGAGACAATGAGCAGTTCTTC. It yields the protein CASSPQGDNEQFF.

The rearrangement uses TRBV28 and TRBJ1-1, with D unresolved. Per the germline V gene, CDR1 is MDHEN and CDR2 is SYDVKM. The CDR3 length is 15 residues. V lost 8 bases to trimming and J lost 0 bases, with 16 bases between them. CDR3 residues: CASEGGEFLNTEAFF. The CDR3 nucleotides are TGTGCCAGCGAAGGCGGAGAATTCCTGAACACTGAAGCTTTCTTT.

This rearrangement joins TRBV14 to TRBJ1-5; D ambiguous. Germline values: CDR1 SGHDN, CDR2 FVKESK. The ends were cut back, 1 base at V and 5 bases at J, with 6 bases in the middle. The CDR3 totals 13 residues. For the CDR3, the DNA is TGTGCCAGCAGCCAAGGAGACTATCAGCCCCAGCATTTT. This encodes CASSQGDYQPQHF.

V usage is TRBV28 and J usage is TRBJ2-3, with 7 bases matching TRBD1. The junction had 3 bases not matched to a gene; V was cut back by 2 bases and J by 7 bases. Germline CDR1 reads MDHEN; CDR2 reads SYDVKM. The CDR3 is made up of 13 amino acids. The CDR3, as DNA: TGTGCCAGCAGTTTAGGGGACAGTTATACGCAGTATTTT. This encodes CASSLGDSYTQYF.

This clone has only one observation. The chain links TRBV6-1 to TRBJ1-3, with a tentative D call TRBD1 (5 bases). Trimming left V 3 bases short and J 3 bases short, with 15 bases between. Germline CDR1 is MNHNS and CDR2 is SASEGT. This CDR3 contains 16 residues. CDR3 sequence (DNA): TGTGCCAGCAGTGAGTCGGAGGGGACCCTTGGAAACACCATATATTTT. Protein sequence: CASSESEGTLGNTIYF.

The chain uses TRBV6-1 and TRBJ1-3; maybe TRBD1 (5 bases). Per germline, CDR1 MNHNS and CDR2 SASEGT. The CDR3 spans 14 residues. V gave up 1 base and J gave up 4 bases, with 8 bases separating them. The CDR3 region is CASSEGGVGNTIYF. In nucleotides, the CDR3 is TGTGCCAGCAGTGAAGGAGGGGTAGGAAACACCATATATTTT.

The rearrangement joins TRBV20-1 to TRBJ1-5, with a possible D match to TRBD1 (5 bases). V was pared by 3 bases and J by 7 bases, with 13 bases between. The germline CDR1 and CDR2 sequences are DFQATT and SNEGSKA (reference sequence). This CDR3 comprises 13 residues. The CDR3 region is CSASMWGRQPQHF. The DNA of the CDR3 is TGCAGTGCTAGTATGTGGGGGAGGCAGCCCCAGCATTTT.

The chain joins TRBV4-1 to TRBJ1-3; tentative D call: TRBD1 (6 bases). Germline assignment: CDR1 MGHRA and CDR2 YSYEKL. V lost 4 bases, J lost 2 bases, and 9 bases lay in between. The CDR3 spans 14 residues. The CDR3 nucleotides are TGCGCCAGCAGCCCATGGACAGCTGGAAACACCATATATTTT. It codes for CASSPWTAGNTIYF.

Turning to this clone: Distinct nucleotide sequences in the sample also encode this CDR3. The chain employs TRBV7-2 and TRBJ2-2; D is uncertain. Trimming left V 3 bases short and J 1 base short, with 0 bases between. The CDR3 contains 12 residues. Germline assignment: CDR1 SGHTA and CDR2 FQGNSA. CDR3 residues: CASSLNTGELFF. DNA for the CDR3: TGTGCCAGCAGCTTGAACACCGGGGAGCTGTTTTTT.

This clone was counted a single time. This chain connects TRBV19 to TRBJ1-5; possible D gene TRBD1, 5 bases. Germline-derived CDR1 and CDR2 are LNHDA and SQIVND (reference sequence). Between the trimmed V and J ends, which lost 6 bases and 8 bases, there was a span of 14 bases. This CDR3 comprises 13 residues. CDR3 nucleotides: TGTGCCAGTAGAACGATTGGGGGAAAGCCCCAGCATTTT. Protein: CASRTIGGKPQHF.

This clone was observed once. This chain links TRBV5-8 with TRBJ2-1; D is unresolved. CDR1 SGHTS and CDR2 YDEGEE come from the germline V gene. V lost 4 bases, J lost 0 bases, and 11 bases lay in between. CDR3 length: 15 amino acids. The chain's CDR3 is CASSQSLSSYNEQFF. DNA of the CDR3: TGTGCCAGCAGCCAGAGCCTTAGCTCCTACAATGAGCAGTTCTTC.

This chain joins TRBV15 and TRBJ1-2; D gene uncertain. CDR1 and CDR2 from the germline V gene are LNHNV and YYDKDF (reference sequence). The V end was cut by 5 bases, the J end by 1 base, with 11 bases between. The CDR3 extends over 14 amino acids. CDR3 residues: CATSLLPGNYGYTF. The CDR3 DNA is TGTGCCACCAGCCTACTCCCCGGTAACTATGGCTACACCTTC.

This chain joins TRBV7-8 and TRBJ1-3; D is ambiguous. The V end lost 4 bases, the J end lost 4 bases, and 14 bases lay between the germline ends. Germline CDR1 reads SGHVS; CDR2 reads FQNEAQ. This CDR3 is built from 15 residues. The CDR3 DNA reads as TGTGCCAGCAGCTCCCTTGCGACGCCCGGAAACACCATATATTTT. Protein: CASSSLATPGNTIYF. Full variable domain (missing parts from reference TRBV7-8 and TRBJ1-3): GAGVSQSPRYKVAKRGQDVALRCDPISGHVSLFWYQQALGQGPEFLTYFQNEAQLDKSGLPSDRFFAERPEGSVSTLKIQRTQQEDSAVYLCASSSLATPGNTIYFGEGSWLTVV.

This clone occurred a few times. V is TRBV5-1 and J is TRBJ2-3; 8 bases are shared with TRBD1. The CDR3 contains 16 residues. Germline CDR1 is SGHRS and CDR2 is YFSETQ. With V trimmed by 7 bases and J by 3 bases, 13 bases remained unmatched. The CDR3 bases are TGCGCCAGCCGAGAAGGGTACCAGGGGGCAACAGATACGCAGTATTTT. Translated: CASREGYQGATDTQYF.